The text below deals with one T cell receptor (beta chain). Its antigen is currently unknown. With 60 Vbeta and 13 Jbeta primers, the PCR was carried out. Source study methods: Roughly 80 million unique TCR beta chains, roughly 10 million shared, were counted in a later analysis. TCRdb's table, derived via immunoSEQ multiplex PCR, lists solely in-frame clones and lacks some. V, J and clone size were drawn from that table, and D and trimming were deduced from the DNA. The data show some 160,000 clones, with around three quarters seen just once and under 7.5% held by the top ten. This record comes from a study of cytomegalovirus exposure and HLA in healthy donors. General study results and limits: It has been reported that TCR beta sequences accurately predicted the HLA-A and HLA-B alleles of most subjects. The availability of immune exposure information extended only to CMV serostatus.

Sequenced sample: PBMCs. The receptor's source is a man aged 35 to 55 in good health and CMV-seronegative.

CDR3 nucleotides: TGTGCCAGCACCAATAAGGGACACTTGAGCTCTGGGGCCAACGTCCTGACTTTC. Its protein is CASTNKGHLSSGANVLTF. This chain uses TRBV27 with TRBJ2-6; D may be TRBD1 (6 bases). Germline V lookup: CDR1 MNHEY, CDR2 SMNVEV (reference sequence). Trimming removed 7 bases from V and 0 bases from J, with 19 bases in between. The CDR3 has 18 amino acids.